This is a list of T cell receptor beta chains from one sample in a study of T cells in Graves' hyperthyroidism and ophthalmopathy. TCRdb recomputed calls from the multiplex PCR reads with MiXCR, one row per CDR3 protein. The table has about 400,000 distinct CDR3 sequences, 15% seen once. The source material was blood. These receptor sequences come from a woman aged 25 to 39 with Graves' hyperthyroidism. Both conserved end residues are part of each CDR3. Each record gives: J gene, V gene, clone size, D gene, CDR3 DNA, CDR3 protein. A D gene is named only where the DNA matches it firmly. Where a row states a size, it is once, few, many or the class of an expanded clone; other rows omit it.

J gene: TRBJ2-1; V gene: TRBV20-1; clone size: -; D gene: -; CDR3 DNA: TGCAGTGCTAGAGACAGCGCGCGGATATCCTACAATGAGCAGTTCTTC; CDR3 protein: CSARDSARISYNEQFF
J gene: TRBJ2-2; V gene: TRBV7-9; clone size: -; D gene: -; CDR3 DNA: TGTGCCAGCAGCTACTTTGCCTCCTTAGCCGGGGAGCTGTTTTTT; CDR3 protein: CASSYFASLAGELFF
J gene: TRBJ1-1; V gene: TRBV3-1; clone size: -; D gene: -; CDR3 DNA: TGTGCCAGCAGCCAAAAAGGGGGGAACACTGAAGCTTTCTTT; CDR3 protein: CASSQKGGNTEAFF
J gene: TRBJ2-7; V gene: TRBV28; clone size: many; D gene: -; CDR3 DNA: TGTGCCAGCAGTCCCCCGACAGACACGACAATGCCCTACGAGCAGTACTTC; CDR3 protein: CASSPPTDTTMPYEQYF
J gene: TRBJ2-3; V gene: TRBV9; clone size: few; D gene: -; CDR3 DNA: TGTGCCAGCAGCCAAGCCGCCACAGATACGCAGTATTTT; CDR3 protein: CASSQAATDTQYF
J gene: TRBJ1-4; V gene: TRBV6-1; clone size: few; D gene: -; CDR3 DNA: TGTGCCAGCAGTTCCTTCCGGAGGGGCAATAATGAAAAACTGTTTTTT; CDR3 protein: CASSSFRRGNNEKLFF
J gene: TRBJ1-6; V gene: TRBV12-3/TRBV12-4; clone size: many; D gene: -; CDR3 DNA: TGTGCCAGCAGTTTAGGGGGTTATAATTCACCCCTCCACTTT; CDR3 protein: CASSLGGYNSPLHF
J gene: TRBJ2-5; V gene: TRBV6-1; clone size: -; D gene: -; CDR3 DNA: TGTGCCAGCAGTCTGCCCCAGGGGTTGCGGGAGACCCAGTACTTC; CDR3 protein: CASSLPQGLRETQYF
J gene: TRBJ1-5; V gene: TRBV2; clone size: many; D gene: -; CDR3 DNA: TGTGCCAGCAAGGCAGACCTAGCTAGTCAGCCCCAGCATTTT; CDR3 protein: CASKADLASQPQHF
J gene: TRBJ1-5; V gene: TRBV30; clone size: many; D gene: TRBD1; CDR3 DNA: TGTGCCTGGAGCCCACCACCGGGACAGGGCTACAATCAGCCCCAGCATTTT; CDR3 protein: CAWSPPPGQGYNQPQHF
J gene: TRBJ1-2; V gene: TRBV24-1; clone size: few; D gene: TRBD1; CDR3 DNA: TGTGCCACCAGTGGAACCGGACAGGCCGGATATGGCTACACCTTC; CDR3 protein: CATSGTGQAGYGYTF
J gene: TRBJ2-7; V gene: TRBV11-2; clone size: many; D gene: -; CDR3 DNA: TGTGCCAGCAGCTTACGCGGGCCCACCTACGAGCAGTACTTC; CDR3 protein: CASSLRGPTYEQYF
J gene: TRBJ1-6; V gene: TRBV6-2/TRBV6-3; clone size: -; D gene: -; CDR3 DNA: TGTGCCAGCAGTTACCTCGCAGTACAGTCTAATTCACCCCTCCACTTT; CDR3 protein: CASSYLAVQSNSPLHF
J gene: TRBJ2-3; V gene: TRBV2; clone size: few; D gene: -; CDR3 DNA: TGTGCCAGCACGGGATCTAGCTCCCGGGGGCAGTATTTT; CDR3 protein: CASTGSSSRGQYF
J gene: TRBJ2-1; V gene: TRBV20-1; clone size: few; D gene: -; CDR3 DNA: TGCAGTGGACCGCGTTCCGGGACGGCATACAATGAGCAGTTCTTC; CDR3 protein: CSGPRSGTAYNEQFF
J gene: TRBJ2-7; V gene: TRBV11-3; clone size: many; D gene: TRBD1; CDR3 DNA: TGTGCCAGCAGCCCCCCCGGGACAGGCCCCTACGAGCAGTACTTC; CDR3 protein: CASSPPGTGPYEQYF
J gene: TRBJ1-1; V gene: TRBV5-8; clone size: many; D gene: -; CDR3 DNA: TGTGCCAGCAGCTTGCGCTATCGGGCAGGGTATCGGAACACTGAAGCTTTCTTT; CDR3 protein: CASSLRYRAGYRNTEAFF
J gene: TRBJ2-1; V gene: TRBV5-1; clone size: -; D gene: TRBD2; CDR3 DNA: TGCGCCAGCAGCAGACCCCAAGGCGGGAGCTCCTACAATGAGCAGTTCTTC; CDR3 protein: CASSRPQGGSSYNEQFF
J gene: TRBJ1-1; V gene: TRBV27; clone size: many; D gene: TRBD1; CDR3 DNA: TGTGCCAGCAGACGGACAGGGGGTGAAGCTTTCTTT; CDR3 protein: CASRRTGGEAFF
J gene: TRBJ1-5; V gene: TRBV3-1; clone size: many; D gene: -; CDR3 DNA: TGTGCCAGCAGCCATGGCCAGACTCAGCCCCAGCATTTT; CDR3 protein: CASSHGQTQPQHF
J gene: TRBJ2-7; V gene: TRBV20-1; clone size: -; D gene: -; CDR3 DNA: TGCAGTGCTAGAGGACTAGTTTCCTACGAGCAGTACTTC; CDR3 protein: CSARGLVSYEQYF
J gene: TRBJ1-6; V gene: TRBV27; clone size: many; D gene: TRBD1; CDR3 DNA: TGTGCCAGCAGACGAAAATTTATGGGAACGACAGGGTATTCACCCCTCCACTTT; CDR3 protein: CASRRKFMGTTGYSPLHF
J gene: TRBJ2-1; V gene: TRBV5-1; clone size: many; D gene: TRBD2; CDR3 DNA: TGCGCCAGCAGCTTGGAGGGACTAGCGGGAGGAGGCAATGAGCAGTTCTTC; CDR3 protein: CASSLEGLAGGGNEQFF
J gene: TRBJ2-2; V gene: TRBV3-1; clone size: many; D gene: -; CDR3 DNA: TGTGCCAGCAGCCAGCAGGGTGGATCGCTAACCGGGGAGCTGTTTTTT; CDR3 protein: CASSQQGGSLTGELFF
J gene: TRBJ1-1; V gene: TRBV12-3/TRBV12-4; clone size: many; D gene: -; CDR3 DNA: TGTGCCAGCAGCCCTAGGATGAACACTGAAGCTTTCTTT; CDR3 protein: CASSPRMNTEAFF
J gene: TRBJ2-1; V gene: TRBV7-9; clone size: few; D gene: -; CDR3 DNA: TGTGCCAGCAGCTTAGCGGACGTGGAGTGGGGGGAGGAGGTAAATGAGCAGTTCTTC; CDR3 protein: CASSLADVEWGEEVNEQFF
J gene: TRBJ2-7; V gene: TRBV6-2/TRBV6-3; clone size: many; D gene: -; CDR3 DNA: TGTGCCAGCAGTTACCGTCCACTGACGCTCTTAGACGAGCAGTACTTC; CDR3 protein: CASSYRPLTLLDEQYF
J gene: TRBJ2-1; V gene: TRBV18; clone size: -; D gene: TRBD2; CDR3 DNA: TGTGCCAGCTCACTCGGGACTAACGTGCAATATGAGCAGTTCTTC; CDR3 protein: CASSLGTNVQYEQFF
J gene: TRBJ1-3; V gene: TRBV4-2; clone size: -; D gene: -; CDR3 DNA: TGTGCCAGCAGCCAAGACGGACAGAGAGGAAACACCATATATTTT; CDR3 protein: CASSQDGQRGNTIYF
J gene: TRBJ2-5; V gene: TRBV5-1; clone size: -; D gene: TRBD2; CDR3 DNA: TGCGCCAGCAGCCCGGGGGGTACTAGATACGAGACCCAGTACTTC; CDR3 protein: CASSPGGTRYETQYF
J gene: TRBJ1-1; V gene: TRBV28; clone size: many; D gene: -; CDR3 DNA: TGTGCCAGCAGTTCCCCCCCCCGCGTCCGATCTTACACTGAAGCTTTCTTT; CDR3 protein: CASSSPPRVRSYTEAFF
J gene: TRBJ2-5; V gene: TRBV11-2; clone size: many; D gene: -; CDR3 DNA: TGTGCCAGCAGCTTAGAACCCTCGGGGACCCAGTACTTC; CDR3 protein: CASSLEPSGTQYF
J gene: TRBJ2-5; V gene: TRBV20-1; clone size: -; D gene: TRBD2; CDR3 DNA: TGCAGTGCTAGAGGGCTCACTAGCGGGAGGATCCAAGAGACCCAGTACTTC; CDR3 protein: CSARGLTSGRIQETQYF
J gene: TRBJ1-5; V gene: TRBV2; clone size: once; D gene: -; CDR3 DNA: TGTGCCAGCAACAGAATAAGCAATCAGCCCCAGCATTTT; CDR3 protein: CASNRISNQPQHF
J gene: TRBJ1-5; V gene: TRBV28; clone size: many; D gene: TRBD1; CDR3 DNA: TGTGCCAGCAGTGTCGGACAGGTCATCGATCAGCCCCAGCATTTT; CDR3 protein: CASSVGQVIDQPQHF
J gene: TRBJ1-5; V gene: TRBV2; clone size: many; D gene: -; CDR3 DNA: TGTGCCAGCAGTGAAGCGCAGGCAGTGGCCGGCAATCAGCCCCAGCATTTT; CDR3 protein: CASSEAQAVAGNQPQHF
J gene: TRBJ2-7; V gene: TRBV10-3; clone size: few; D gene: -; CDR3 DNA: TGTGCCATCAGTGAGTGGGACATCTCCTACGAGCAGTACTTC; CDR3 protein: CAISEWDISYEQYF
J gene: TRBJ2-1; V gene: TRBV12-3/TRBV12-4; clone size: many; D gene: TRBD2; CDR3 DNA: TGTGCCAGCACCCCCCTGGGGCTAGCGGGCGACAATGAGCAGTTCTTC; CDR3 protein: CASTPLGLAGDNEQFF
J gene: TRBJ1-6; V gene: TRBV3-1; clone size: few; D gene: -; CDR3 DNA: TGTGCCAGCAGCCAAGATGTACAAGATAGGTCACCCCTCCACTTT; CDR3 protein: CASSQDVQDRSPLHF
J gene: TRBJ1-1; V gene: TRBV30; clone size: many; D gene: -; CDR3 DNA: TGTGCCTGGAGCGGACAGATGAACGCTGAAGCTTTCTTT; CDR3 protein: CAWSGQMNAEAFF
J gene: TRBJ2-1; V gene: TRBV10-1; clone size: few; D gene: -; CDR3 DNA: TGCGCCAGCAGTGCAAAGGTAGCGAGCTCCTACAATGAGCAGTTCTTC; CDR3 protein: CASSAKVASSYNEQFF
J gene: TRBJ2-1; V gene: TRBV28; clone size: many; D gene: TRBD2; CDR3 DNA: TGTGCCAGCAGTGATACTAGCGGGAGGGCGGATGAGCAGTTCTTC; CDR3 protein: CASSDTSGRADEQFF
J gene: TRBJ2-1; V gene: TRBV10-1; clone size: -; D gene: TRBD2; CDR3 DNA: TGCGCCAGCAGTGGAGCGGGGAGTTACAATGAGCAGTTCTTC; CDR3 protein: CASSGAGSYNEQFF
J gene: TRBJ2-7; V gene: TRBV10-3; clone size: -; D gene: -; CDR3 DNA: TGTGCCATCAGTGCACCACGGAATTTTATCTCCTACGAGCAGTACTTC; CDR3 protein: CAISAPRNFISYEQYF
J gene: TRBJ2-3; V gene: TRBV7-9; clone size: few; D gene: TRBD2; CDR3 DNA: TGTGCCAGCAGCTTAGAAGCGGGAGGGGGCAGAGATACGCAGTATTTT; CDR3 protein: CASSLEAGGGRDTQYF